What follows are 3 T cell receptor beta chains derived from one specimen sequenced in a study of T cells in narcolepsy. Using immunoSEQ multiplex PCR, the repertoire was profiled, and TCRdb retains in-frame clones only, with some absent. The sample consists of roughly 35,000 clones, approximately 85% of them appearing once. Material for sequencing was CD45RA- memory CD4+ T cells from PBMCs. The receptors derive from a human donor with narcolepsy.

This chain connects TRBV19 to TRBJ2-6, with a weak D call TRBD2 (7 bases). V dropped 5 bases and J dropped 0 bases, with 17 bases sitting between them. Per the germline V gene, CDR1 is LNHDA and CDR2 is SQIVND (reference sequence). There are 18 residues in the CDR3. The CDR3 loop reads CASSVGGPLLSGANVLTF. CDR3 bases: TGTGCCAGTAGTGTCGGGGGGCCCCTCCTCTCTGGGGCCAACGTCCTGACTTTC.

A few counts support this clone. J is TRBJ2-3 and V is TRBV7-2, with TRBD1 matching 8 bases. Germline V gene lookup returns CDR1 SGHTA and CDR2 FQGNSA. This CDR3 comprises 12 residues. V trimming: 5 bases; J trimming: 8 bases; junction bases outside the gene matches: 3. The CDR3 sequence: CASSRTGGTQYF. In DNA, the CDR3 is TGTGCCAGCAGCCGAACAGGGGGTACGCAGTATTTT.

The rearrangement joins TRBV29-1 to TRBJ2-7; 10 bases fit TRBD1. Looked up from germline, CDR1 is SQVTM and CDR2 is ANQGSEA. This CDR3 is built from 14 residues. J lost 0 bases, V lost 5 bases, and 4 bases had no gene match. In DNA form, the CDR3 reads TGCAGCGTTTCAGGGACAGGGGCCTCCTACGAGCAGTACTTC. Encoded protein: CSVSGTGASYEQYF.